Presented here are 2 T cell receptor beta chains from one specimen sequenced in a study of T cells after yellow fever vaccination (dated by TCRdb to between 2018 and 2021). Receptor amplification or capture employed 5' RACE. The instrument was an Illumina HiSeq 2500. TCRdb took the public reads, trimmed them with fastp at Q25, ran MiXCR for clone calling and kept in-frame beta chains. Rows with one shared CDR3 protein collapse into an entry with the most common genes and DNA. The sample table holds 170,000 or so distinct CDR3 sequences, of which 5.5% to 8% were seen once. The leading ten clones occupy less than 3% of the sample. The treatment or condition label corresponds to: live attenuated yellow fever vaccine strain. The material sequenced was CD4+ T cells sorted from PBMCs, taken on the day of the first yellow fever vaccination. These receptors originate from a man younger than 35 who received the YFV17D yellow fever vaccine.

This sequence joins TRBV7-2 and TRBJ2-3; a possible D gene is TRBD2 (6 bases). CDR3 length: 15 amino acids. Trimming removed 3 bases at V and 6 bases at J, with 16 bases between. Germline assignment: CDR1 SGHTA and CDR2 FQGNSA. Here the CDR3 reads CASSFSLRGADTQYF. The CDR3 bases are TGTGCCAGCAGCTTCTCTTTGCGGGGAGCGGATACGCAGTATTTT.

The rearrangement joins TRBV9 to TRBJ2-5; D might be TRBD2 (5 bases). The CDR3 spans 15 residues. Per the germline V gene, CDR1 is SGDLS and CDR2 is YYNGEE. Trimming cost V 0 bases and J 4 bases, with 13 bases left between them. The CDR3 spells CASSVDEGELETQYF. The CDR3 DNA reads TGTGCCAGCAGCGTAGATGAGGGTGAATTAGAGACCCAGTACTTC.